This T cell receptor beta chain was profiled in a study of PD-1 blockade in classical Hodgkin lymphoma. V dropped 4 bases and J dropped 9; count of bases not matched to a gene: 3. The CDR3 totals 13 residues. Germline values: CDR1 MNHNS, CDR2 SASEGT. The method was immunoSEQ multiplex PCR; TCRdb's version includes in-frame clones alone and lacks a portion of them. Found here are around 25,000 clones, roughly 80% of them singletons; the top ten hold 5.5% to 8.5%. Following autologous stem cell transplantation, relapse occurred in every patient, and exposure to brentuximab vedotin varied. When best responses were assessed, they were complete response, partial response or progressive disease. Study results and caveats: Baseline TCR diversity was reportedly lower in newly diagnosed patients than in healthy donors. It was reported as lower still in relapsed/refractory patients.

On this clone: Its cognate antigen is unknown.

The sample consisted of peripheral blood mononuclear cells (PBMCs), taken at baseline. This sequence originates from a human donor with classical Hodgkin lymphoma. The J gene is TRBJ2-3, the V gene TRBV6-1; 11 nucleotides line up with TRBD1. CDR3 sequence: CASSVDRGLTQYF. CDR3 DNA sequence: TGTGCCAGCAGTGTGGACAGGGGGCTCACGCAGTATTTT.